This TCR beta chain was recovered during a study of T cells after yellow fever vaccination. 5'RACE template switching generated TCR cDNA, adding a universal primer site and UMIs. TCRdb called the 5' RACE reads again in MiXCR, with one record for every CDR3 protein. The data contain fewer than 350,000 distinct CDR3 sequences, 3.5% to 4.5% of them singletons. The TCR originated in a man aged 18 to 30 who received the YFV17D yellow fever vaccine. The sequenced sample was PBMCs, obtained 15 days after the yellow fever booster vaccination.

CDR3 coding DNA: TGTGCCAGCAGCTGGGACAGGGGCTATGAGCAGTTCTTC. It encodes CASSWDRGYEQFF. This chain uses TRBV5-5 with TRBJ2-1; TRBD1 matches at 10 bases. This CDR3 contains 13 residues. The trim removed 3 bases at V and 8 bases at J, leaving 2 bases unmatched. CDR1 SGHKS and CDR2 YYEKEE come from the germline V gene (reference sequence).